This T cell receptor beta chain was captured by sequencing in a study of T cell changes during pregnancy in multiple sclerosis. Method: immunoSEQ multiplex PCR; TCRdb's copy keeps in-frame clones and lacks some. The sample comprises some 80,000 clones, 80% to 90% of which are singletons, and over 0.8% rests with the top ten. This clone occurred once. The V segment lost 4 bases and the J segment 2 bases; nucleotides outside the gene matches: 9. Germline V gives CDR1 PRHDT, CDR2 FYEKMQ (reference sequence). This CDR3 spans 16 amino acids. The TCR comes from a female donor in good health, enrolled as a control in a pregnancy study. Sequences were derived from peripheral blood, sampled in the first trimester of pregnancy. The genes are TRBV13 and TRBJ2-7; 9 nucleotides match TRBD2. The CDR3 DNA is TGTGCCAGCAGCTCTCCGCAAGCGGGAGGTGCCTACGAGCAGTACTTC. Protein product: CASSSPQAGGAYEQYF.